Shown below are 31 T cell receptor beta chains from a single sample sequenced in a study of blood T cells in healthy people across ages. With a J-beta primer mix and a sample-barcoded 5' primer, a second PCR ran about 6 to 11 cycles. TCRdb used MiXCR to reprocess the 5' RACE reads, holding one entry per CDR3 protein. The sample gives approximately 400,000 distinct CDR3 sequences, about half of which show up once; 45% to 65% is in the top ten. Sample: blood. These receptors were obtained from a man between 60 and 75 years old in good health.

The rearrangement joins TRBV9 to TRBJ2-3; TRBD2 aligns across 10 bases. V was pared by 0 bases and J by 4 bases, with 5 bases of the junction left unmatched. The germline V gene encodes CDR1 SGDLS and CDR2 YYNGEE. This CDR3 has 16 amino acids. The DNA of the CDR3 is TGTGCCAGCAGCGTAGTGGCTAGCGGGAGCCCAGATACGCAGTATTTT. It yields the protein CASSVVASGSPDTQYF.

The chain links TRBV20-1 to TRBJ2-3, with 12 bases fitting TRBD2. Germline trimming cut 6 bases from V and 5 bases from J; bases unmatched to any gene: 9. Looked up from germline, CDR1 is DFQATT and CDR2 is SNEGSKA (reference sequence). This CDR3 has 15 amino acids. CDR3 coding DNA: TGCAGTGCAACGCTAGCGGGAGGGCTTGGAGATACGCAGTATTTT. Translated: CSATLAGGLGDTQYF.

This chain uses TRBV12-3 or TRBV12-4 with TRBJ2-7, with D possibly matching TRBD1 (6 bases). Trimming shortened V by 3 bases and J by 2 bases, and 14 bases separated the two germline ends. The CDR3 has 15 amino acids. CDR3 DNA: TGTGCCAGCAGTTTCCAGACAGGAGGTCCCTACGAGCAGTACTTC. It yields the protein CASSFQTGGPYEQYF.

A word on this clonotype: A junction boundary mismatches the germline segment, possibly from a read error. The gene calls are TRBV25-1 and TRBJ2-6, with D perhaps matching TRBD1 (5 bases). The CDR3 is 15 amino acids. Germline V gene lookup returns CDR1 MGHDK and CDR2 SYGVNS. CDR3 amino acids: CASTRANSGANILTF. DNA for the CDR3: TGTGCCAGCACCCGAGCGAACTCTGGGGCCAACATCCTGACTTTC.

The chain recombines TRBV7-9 with TRBJ1-2, with 9 bases lining up with TRBD1. Germline V CDR1 and CDR2: SEHNR, FQNEAQ (reference sequence). CDR3 length equals 14 residues. V was clipped by 2 bases and J by 8 bases; unmatched bases: 6. This chain's CDR3 is CASSLPQGAGGYTF. CDR3 coding DNA: TGTGCCAGCAGCTTACCACAGGGGGCTGGGGGCTACACCTTC.

The gene calls are TRBV19 and TRBJ2-3; 10 nucleotides agree with TRBD1. V lost 6 bases to trimming and J lost 5 bases; unmatched junction nucleotides: 11. The CDR3 is 16 amino acids. From germline, CDR1 is LNHDA and CDR2 SQIVND (reference sequence). The CDR3 sequence: CASRQTGTGVGDTQYF. In DNA, the CDR3 is TGTGCCAGTAGGCAAACCGGGACAGGGGTAGGAGATACGCAGTATTTT.

This clonotype was counted only a few times. V gene TRBV7-2 combines with J gene TRBJ2-7; D might be TRBD2 (6 bases). The CDR3 has 13 residues. From germline, CDR1 is SGHTA and CDR2 FQGNSA. V was pared by 5 bases and J by 4 bases, with 12 bases between. CDR3 DNA sequence: TGTGCCAGCAGCCCGCGGACTATTTACGAGCAGTACTTC. It specifies CASSPRTIYEQYF.

V is TRBV12-3 or TRBV12-4 and J is TRBJ2-5, with TRBD1 identical over 7 bases. The CDR3 contains 14 residues. V lost 2 bases to trimming and J lost 5 bases; unmatched junction nucleotides: 5. The CDR3 coding sequence is TGTGCCAGCAGTTTATACGGGACAGAGGAGACCCAGTACTTC. It encodes CASSLYGTEETQYF.

This clonotype has just a few counts. CDR3: CSARDASDLSYEQYF. In DNA form, the CDR3 reads TGCAGTGCTAGAGACGCATCCGACCTTTCCTACGAGCAGTACTTC. The genes are TRBV20-1 and TRBJ2-4; D gene uncertain. The DNA end is more similar to TRBJ2-7, so the J call may be wrong. CDR3 size: 15 residues. Per the germline V gene, CDR1 is DFQATT and CDR2 is SNEGSKA (reference sequence).

The V gene is TRBV7-2, the J gene TRBJ2-7; D is possibly TRBD2 (7 bases). Trimming pared 2 bases from V and 2 bases from J, leaving 16 bases between. Germline CDR1 is SGHTA and CDR2 is FQGNSA. The CDR3 consists of 16 residues. CDR3 loop: CASSLRGSSGPYEQYF. DNA of the CDR3: TGTGCCAGCAGCTTAAGGGGGTCTAGCGGCCCCTACGAGCAGTACTTC.

This clonotype has more than one count but fewer than ten. This chain links TRBV29-1 with TRBJ1-6; 10 bases agree with TRBD1. The germline CDR1 and CDR2 sequences are SQVTM and ANQGSEA. The V and J ends lost 4 bases and 7 bases, in that order; junction bases with no gene match: 1. The length of the CDR3 is 13 residues. CDR3 sequence reads: CSVGQGANSPLHF. The CDR3, as DNA: TGCAGCGTTGGACAGGGGGCAAATTCACCCCTCCACTTT.

The V and J genes are TRBV29-1 and TRBJ1-1; 8 nucleotides align to TRBD1. This CDR3 has 15 amino acids. V was pared by 4 bases and J by 4 bases, with 11 bases of the junction left unmatched. Germline V gives CDR1 SQVTM, CDR2 ANQGSEA. The CDR3 loop reads CSVGSDRGPGTEAFF. The DNA of the CDR3 is TGCAGCGTTGGGTCAGACAGGGGCCCGGGCACTGAAGCTTTCTTT.

With regard to this clonotype: A junction end diverges from the germline sequence, so it may reflect a read error. The CDR3 protein is CASSKAGGSSGRETQYF. In nucleotides, the CDR3 is TGTGCCAGCAGTAAAGCGGGGGGTTCCTCCGGTAGGGAGACCCAGTACTTC. The gene calls are TRBV6-1 and TRBJ2-5, with 9 bases that match TRBD2. Germline V gene sequence: CDR1 MNHNS, CDR2 SASEGT. This CDR3 has 17 amino acids.

This clonotype was seen more than once but under ten times. The rearrangement uses TRBV28 and TRBJ2-7, with D possibly being TRBD1 (5 bases). The CDR3 runs 15 residues. Per the germline V gene, CDR1 is MDHEN and CDR2 is SYDVKM. V gave up 6 bases and J gave up 2 bases, with 17 bases separating them. The CDR3 spells CASRSTQGSTYEQYF. The CDR3 region has the DNA TGTGCCAGCAGGTCAACCCAGGGCTCAACCTACGAGCAGTACTTC.

This clonotype came up a few times. This chain uses TRBV20-1 with TRBJ2-1, with D maybe TRBD2 (7 bases). The CDR3 has 13 amino acids. V was shortened by 7 bases and J by 4 bases, with 14 bases between the two germline ends. Per the germline V gene, CDR1 is DFQATT and CDR2 is SNEGSKA (reference sequence). In nucleotides, the CDR3 is TGCAGTGTAAGAGAGGGGGGGTACAATGAGCAGTTCTTC. This gives the protein CSVREGGYNEQFF.

The J gene is TRBJ1-6, the V gene TRBV4-1, with D possibly matching TRBD1 (6 bases). The length of the CDR3 is 16 residues. Germline V lookup: CDR1 MGHRA, CDR2 YSYEKL. Trimming left V 0 bases short and J 10 bases short, with 16 bases between. The chain's CDR3 is CASSQDREQGRSPLHF. The CDR3 DNA reads TGCGCCAGCAGCCAAGATCGGGAGCAGGGGAGGTCACCCCTCCACTTT.

There are many counts of this clonotype. The chain carries TRBV5-4 and TRBJ2-3; no reliable D call. Trimming shortened V by 0 bases and J by 0 bases, and 8 bases separated the two germline ends. Germline CDR1 reads SGHNT; CDR2 reads YYREEE (reference sequence). The CDR3 extends over 15 amino acids. CDR3 loop: CASSLGPVSTDTQYF. For the CDR3, the DNA is TGTGCCAGCAGCTTGGGGCCCGTGAGCACAGATACGCAGTATTTT.

This chain connects TRBV15 to TRBJ2-5, with TRBD2 matching over 7 bases. From germline, CDR1 is LNHNV and CDR2 YYDKDF (reference sequence). V dropped 0 bases and J dropped 4; count of bases not matched to a gene: 5. CDR3 length: 15 amino acids. CDR3 amino acids: CATSRDRGVSETQYF. For the CDR3, the DNA is TGTGCCACCAGCAGAGATCGGGGGGTATCAGAGACCCAGTACTTC.

This clonotype was observed many times. The CDR3 DNA follows: TGTGCCAGCAGCTCAGGACTAGCGGGGTCCAAGGGGACCCAGTACTTC. This encodes CASSSGLAGSKGTQYF. The V call is TRBV7-2, the J call TRBJ2-5, with 12 positions matching TRBD2. Germline V gives CDR1 SGHTA, CDR2 FQGNSA. The CDR3 spans 16 residues. The V segment lost 4 bases and the J segment 7 bases; nucleotides outside the gene matches: 10.

The chain uses TRBV9 and TRBJ2-3; 10 nucleotides align to TRBD2. The CDR3 consists of 17 residues. After removal of 3 bases from V and 1 base from J, the junction contained 8 bases not matched to a gene. The germline V gene encodes CDR1 SGDLS and CDR2 YYNGEE. The CDR3 region has the DNA TGTGCCAGCAGCGAGGGACTAGCGAGAAGACGCACAGATACGCAGTATTTT. Protein product: CASSEGLARRRTDTQYF.

In nucleotides, the CDR3 is TGCAGCGTTGGTGACGGCGGGTATTATAACTATGGCTACACCTTC. Amino acid sequence: CSVGDGGYYNYGYTF. The V gene is TRBV29-1, the J gene TRBJ1-2; D gene ambiguous. The CDR3 length is 15 residues. Germline CDR1 is SQVTM and CDR2 is ANQGSEA. The V end lost 4 bases, the J end lost 1 base, and 16 bases lay between the germline ends.

This clonotype was seen more than once but under ten times. DNA for the CDR3: TGTGCCAGCAGCGCATCACTGAGACAGAATGAAAAACTGTTTTTT. Translation: CASSASLRQNEKLFF. The V call is TRBV9, the J call TRBJ1-4, with D perhaps TRBD1 (5 bases). The CDR3 length is 15 residues. Trimming took off 3 bases at V and 5 bases at J, with 14 bases between the two ends. Germline V gene lookup returns CDR1 SGDLS and CDR2 YYNGEE.

This clonotype was detected only a few times. In DNA form, the CDR3 reads TGCAGTGCGCCCACAGGGGTGGGGGCAGATACGCAGTATTTT. The encoded protein is CSAPTGVGADTQYF. This chain joins TRBV20-1 and TRBJ2-3; 7 bases line up with TRBD1. The CDR3 runs 14 residues. Trimming cost V 6 bases and J 4 bases; bases outside gene matches: 10. CDR1 DFQATT and CDR2 SNEGSKA come from the germline V gene (reference sequence).

V and J are TRBV5-1 and TRBJ2-1, with D perhaps TRBD1 (7 bases). V was shortened by 2 bases and J by 9 bases, with 15 bases between the two germline ends. CDR3 length: 14 residues. The germline V gene encodes CDR1 SGHRS and CDR2 YFSETQ. CDR3 bases: TGCGCCAGCAGCTTAGGACAGGAGGGGCGTGAGCAGTTCTTC. It translates to CASSLGQEGREQFF.

The chain combines TRBV12-3 or TRBV12-4 with TRBJ2-3; D is possibly TRBD1 or TRBD2 (7 bases each). The CDR3 totals 15 residues. V was trimmed by 5 bases and J by 6 bases, leaving 18 bases between them. The CDR3 is CASSPGGGRADTQYF. The CDR3 region has the DNA TGTGCCAGCAGTCCAGGGGGAGGGCGAGCGGATACGCAGTATTTT.

The chain carries TRBV5-5 and TRBJ1-2; 7 nucleotides agree with TRBD1. The V gene's germline CDR1 is SGHKS and CDR2 YYEKEE (reference sequence). The junction had 13 bases not matched to a gene; V was cut back by 6 bases and J by 8 bases. This CDR3 has 14 residues. The CDR3 sequence: CASIGHTGADGYTF. CDR3 nucleotides: TGTGCCAGCATAGGGCATACAGGGGCGGACGGCTACACCTTC.

At least ten counts were recorded for this clonotype. The chain recombines TRBV12-3 or TRBV12-4 with TRBJ1-2; D not resolved. The CDR3 consists of 11 residues. Trimming removed 4 bases from V and 5 bases from J, with 5 bases in between. DNA of the CDR3: TGTGCCAGCAGTTCCGGGTATGGCTACACCTTC. This translates into CASSSGYGYTF.

The CDR3 bases are TGTGCCAGCAGCATGCGGACAGGCGGAGAGCAGTACTTC. This gives the protein CASSMRTGGEQYF. V usage is TRBV7-2 and J usage is TRBJ2-1; 7 bases line up with TRBD1. The J call is in doubt because the DNA end fits TRBJ2-7 better. The CDR3 length is 13 residues. Per the germline V gene, CDR1 is SGHTA and CDR2 is FQGNSA.

The rearrangement uses TRBV5-5 and TRBJ1-2; 12 bases are a match to TRBD1. After removal of 2 bases from V and 8 bases from J, the junction contained 4 bases not matched to a gene. The CDR3 is made up of 14 amino acids. Germline CDR1 reads SGHKS; CDR2 reads YYEKEE (reference sequence). The CDR3 DNA reads as TGTGCCAGCAGCTTTGGGACAGGGGGCGAAGGCTACACCTTC. Protein sequence: CASSFGTGGEGYTF.

This clonotype has a handful of counts. The chain uses TRBV29-1 and TRBJ2-3, with TRBD1 matching over 12 bases. V was clipped by 4 bases and J by 6 bases; unmatched bases: 8. CDR1 is SQVTM and CDR2 is ANQGSEA in the germline V gene. The length of the CDR3 is 15 residues. CDR3 sequence reads: CSVAMGQGASDTQYF. DNA for the CDR3: TGCAGCGTTGCTATGGGACAGGGGGCTTCGGATACGCAGTATTTT.

The chain uses TRBV5-6 and TRBJ2-5, with D possibly TRBD2 on 6 matching bases. The CDR3 contains 16 residues. The V gene lost 6 bases and the J gene lost 6 bases, with 24 bases spanning the gap. CDR1 is SGHDT, CDR2 YYEEEE, per germline. The CDR3 protein is CASTRIGATAGKTQYF. CDR3 nucleotides: TGTGCCAGCACGAGGATTGGGGCTACGGCGGGGAAGACCCAGTACTTC.